Each of the 22 T cell receptor beta chains below was sequenced from the same sample in a study of T cells in Graves' hyperthyroidism and ophthalmopathy. Amplification of TCR beta CDR3 regions used RNA as the template. TCR CDR3 underwent first-round RT-PCR with the HTBI primer set. TCRdb reanalysed the multiplex PCR reads using MiXCR and keeps one entry per CDR3 protein. Of 750,000 to 900,000 distinct CDR3 sequences in the sample, 38% are singletons; the top ten hold more than 7%. The sequenced sample consisted of blood. These receptors all come from a young man with Graves' hyperthyroidism.

V and J are TRBV6-5 and TRBJ1-1; the D is unclear. The CDR3 is made up of 11 amino acids. Germline assignment: CDR1 MNHEY and CDR2 SVGAGI. Trimming left V 7 bases short and J 7 bases short, with 10 bases between. CDR3 nucleotide sequence: TGTGCCAGCACTAATACCTTTGAAGCTTTCTTT. Translation: CASTNTFEAFF.

This clonotype was seen only once. The CDR3 sequence is CASSDLQGGTQYF. CDR3 nucleotides: TGTGCCAGCAGCGACCTACAGGGAGGTACGCAGTATTTT. The chain employs TRBV7-2 and TRBJ2-3; D may correspond to TRBD1 or TRBD2 (6 bases each). The germline gives CDR1 SGHTA, CDR2 FQGNSA. Trimming left V 5 bases short and J 8 bases short, with 14 bases between. CDR3 size: 13 residues.

DNA of the CDR3: TGCAGCGTAGCCCTCGGGACAGGCACCGGGGAGCTGTTTTTT. The encoded protein is CSVALGTGTGELFF. V gene TRBV29-1 combines with J gene TRBJ2-2; 8 bases are shared with TRBD1. CDR1 is SQVTM, CDR2 ANQGSEA, per germline. The CDR3 length is 14 residues. Trimming took 6 bases from V and 4 from J; bases not matched to a gene: 7.

In regard to this clonotype: A junction boundary mismatches the germline segment, possibly from a read error. The chain has TRBV10-3 and TRBJ2-7; no definite D call. Germline V gene lookup returns CDR1 ENHRY and CDR2 SYGVKD. The CDR3 has 14 residues. The DNA of the CDR3 is TGTGCCAGCAGTTACTCTGGGGTCAACTACGAGCAGTACTTC. Protein sequence: CASSYSGVNYEQYF.

This clonotype has more than one count but fewer than ten. The chain couples TRBV10-3 to TRBJ2-7, with D maybe TRBD2 (5 bases). The J call is doubtful: the DNA matches TRBJ2-1 better. Germline CDR1 is ENHRY and CDR2 is SYGVKD. CDR3 length equals 11 residues. The DNA for the CDR3 is TGTGCCATCAGTGAGGCTAGCGAGCAGTTCTTC. Translation gives CAISEASEQFF.

A few counts support this clonotype. The V gene is TRBV14, the J gene TRBJ2-7; D is uncertain. Germline V gene sequence: CDR1 SGHDN, CDR2 FVKESK. Deletions cut 4 bases from V and 7 bases from J, with 11 bases between. The CDR3 loop spans 12 amino acids. The CDR3 loop is CASSLSDTEQYF. CDR3 in DNA: TGTGCCAGCAGCCTCTCCGACACTGAGCAGTACTTC.

This clonotype was detected only once. A much larger clone lies one base from this, so it may be a read error. The J gene is TRBJ2-2, the V gene TRBV25-1; D perhaps matches TRBD2 (6 bases). Germline loops: CDR1 MGHDK, CDR2 SYGVNS. The CDR3 is made up of 14 amino acids. The chain's CDR3 is CASSELEGAGGLFF. Here the CDR3 DNA reads TGTGCCAGCAGTGAATTGGAAGGGGCCGGGGGGCTGTTTTTT.

The chain combines TRBV10-3 with TRBJ2-6; 7 bases are shared with TRBD1. The CDR3 extends over 16 amino acids. V lost 10 bases and J lost 2; bases outside the gene matches: 11. Per germline, CDR1 ENHRY and CDR2 SYGVKD. Here the CDR3 DNA reads TGTGCCAGCACGGGACAGTGGGCCCCTGGGGCCAACGTCCTGACTTTC. Amino acids: CASTGQWAPGANVLTF.

The V gene is TRBV7-9, the J gene TRBJ2-7; 9 nucleotides align to TRBD2. The CDR3 spans 16 residues. Trimming at V came to 5 bases and at J to 1 base, leaving 9 bases not matched to a gene. Germline V gene data show CDR1 as SEHNR and CDR2 as FQNEAQ (reference sequence). The CDR3: CASSLIGAGGSYEQYF. In DNA form, the CDR3 reads TGTGCCAGCAGCCTGATTGGGGCGGGAGGGTCCTACGAGCAGTACTTC.

The V gene is TRBV6-5, the J gene TRBJ1-1, with 10 bases fitting TRBD1. The germline CDR1 and CDR2 sequences are MNHEY and SVGAGI. The ends lost 2 bases at V and 9 bases at J; junction bases unmatched: 9. The CDR3 is made up of 15 amino acids. CDR3 sequence reads: CASSYGPGQGTKAFF. The CDR3 DNA sequence: TGTGCCAGCAGTTACGGCCCGGGACAGGGGACCAAAGCTTTCTTT.

This clonotype turned up a few times. The chain has TRBV5-1 and TRBJ2-7; possibly TRBD1 for D (6 bases). This CDR3 is built from 14 residues. In germline, CDR1 is SGHRS, CDR2 YFSETQ. V was clipped by 2 bases and J by 0 bases, with 9 bases between them. CDR3 nucleotide sequence: TGCGCCAGCAGCTTTCGGGACACCTCCTACGAGCAGTACTTC. Amino acids: CASSFRDTSYEQYF.

The chain combines TRBV7-2 with TRBJ2-2; 7 nucleotides line up with TRBD2. The CDR3 runs to 15 residues. After removal of 4 bases from V and 5 bases from J, the junction contained 7 bases not matched to a gene. The germline gives CDR1 SGHTA, CDR2 FQGNSA. The CDR3 DNA follows: TGTGCCAGCAGCTCAGAGGGACTACAAACCGGGGAGCTGTTTTTT. Translating it yields CASSSEGLQTGELFF.

Regarding this clonotype: A much larger clone differs from this one at a single base, so this may be a read error. The chain has TRBV15 and TRBJ2-7; D is possibly TRBD2 (6 bases). Germline CDR1 and CDR2: LNHNV and YYDKDF (reference sequence). V was shortened by 3 bases and J by 3 bases, with 18 bases between the two germline ends. The CDR3 is made up of 16 amino acids. The CDR3 reads CATSSIGQGRDYEQYF. In DNA, the CDR3 is TGTGCCACCAGCAGTATCGGTCAAGGGCGGGACTACGAGCAGTACTTC.

This clonotype showed up just once. The final CDR3 position lacks the conserved phenylalanine or tryptophan, pointing to a likely read error. V is TRBV7-9 and J is TRBJ2-7, with D perhaps assigned TRBD1 or TRBD2 (5 bases each). V lost 1 base and J lost 7, with 17 bases in between. There are 15 residues in the CDR3. CDR1 and CDR2 (germline): SEHNR, FQNEAQ (reference sequence). The CDR3 here is CASSLGGSGSYEQYL. Written as DNA, the CDR3 is TGTGCCAGCAGCTTAGGAGGGTCAGGGAGCTATGAGCAGTACTTA.

The sample holds many counts of this clonotype. The chain is built from TRBV20-1 and TRBJ2-7; no definite D call. This CDR3 has 14 amino acids. Germline CDR1 and CDR2: DFQATT and SNEGSKA (reference sequence). The ends were cut back, 2 bases at V and 0 bases at J, with 11 bases in the middle. The CDR3 DNA is TGCAGTGCTAGATCCGACGGTAACTCCTACGAGCAGTACTTC. Amino acid sequence: CSARSDGNSYEQYF.

This clonotype was observed a handful of times. This chain connects TRBV29-1 to TRBJ2-7; TRBD2 aligns across 11 bases. Germline CDR1 SQVTM, CDR2 ANQGSEA. Trimming took 3 bases from V and 0 from J; bases not matched to a gene: 13. The CDR3 loop spans 18 amino acids. CDR3 in DNA: TGCAGCGTTGAGATCTACCCGCGGACTAGCGGGTTCTCCTACGAGCAGTACTTC. This codes for CSVEIYPRTSGFSYEQYF.

The rearrangement links TRBV6-6 to TRBJ1-6; D gene uncertain. Germline values: CDR1 MNHNY, CDR2 SVGAGI (reference sequence). V was cut by 4 bases and J by 5 bases, with 18 bases left in between. The CDR3 is 17 residues long. Here the CDR3 reads CASSSNTDLGNNSPLHF. The DNA for the CDR3 is TGTGCCAGCAGTTCTAACACCGACCTGGGCAATAATTCACCCCTCCACTTT.

This clonotype was counted only a few times. This chain joins TRBV7-6 and TRBJ2-5; D is ambiguous. Between the trimmed V and J ends, which lost 2 bases and 3 bases, there was a span of 10 bases. Germline V gives CDR1 SGHVS, CDR2 FNYEAQ. The CDR3 is made up of 14 amino acids. The CDR3 loop reads CASSLRAEEETQYF. DNA of the CDR3: TGTGCCAGCAGCTTAAGGGCAGAAGAAGAGACCCAGTACTTC.

The sample holds many counts of this clonotype. The CDR3 bases are TGTGCCAGCAGTATCCGGACAGGGGGCAATGAAAAACTGTTTTTT. This gives the protein CASSIRTGGNEKLFF. The V gene is TRBV6-5, the J gene TRBJ1-4; 11 bases line up with TRBD1. In germline, CDR1 is MNHEY, CDR2 SVGAGI. This CDR3 spans 15 amino acids. V lost 5 bases and J lost 5; bases outside the gene matches: 4.

This clonotype has just one count. This chain joins TRBV25-1 and TRBJ2-7, with a tentative D call TRBD2 (7 bases). Germline V gene lookup returns CDR1 MGHDK and CDR2 SYGVNS. V lost 4 bases and J 7 bases, leaving 17 bases between the germline ends. This CDR3 is 14 amino acids long. CDR3 bases: TGTGCCAGCAGTGCTTGGCAGGGGAGGGGGGAGCAGTACTTC. Its translation: CASSAWQGRGEQYF.

The genes are TRBV2 and TRBJ1-3; D might be TRBD1 (6 bases). Germline V gene lookup returns CDR1 SNHLY and CDR2 FYNNEI. This CDR3 contains 14 residues. Trimming pared 5 bases from V and 8 bases from J, leaving 16 bases between. The DNA for the CDR3 is TGTGCCAGCAGTTTACAGGGTAATGGCTACACCATATATTTT. As protein: CASSLQGNGYTIYF. Full variable domain (outside the CDR3, taken from reference TRBV2 and TRBJ1-3): EPEVTQTPSHQVTQMGQEVILRCVPISNHLYFYWYRQILGQKVEFLVSFYNNEISEKSEIFDDQFSVERPDGSNFTLKIRSTKLEDSAMYFCASSLQGNGYTIYFGEGSWLTVV.

This clonotype was detected only a few times. J is TRBJ1-2 and V is TRBV6-1, with D uncertain. In germline, CDR1 is MNHNS, CDR2 SASEGT. The CDR3 length is 12 residues. V lost 6 bases to trimming and J lost 0 bases, with 5 bases between them. This CDR3 reads CASRGPNYGYTF. The CDR3 region has the DNA TGTGCCAGCAGGGGTCCTAACTATGGCTACACCTTC.